This T cell receptor beta chain was sequenced for a study of vaccination effects on CD4 cells after COVID-19. The overall study: Post-vaccine specimens arrived a median 72 days past the second dose.

From germline, CDR1 is LNHDA and CDR2 SQIVND (reference sequence). V trimming: 3 bases; J trimming: 8 bases; junction bases outside the gene matches: 12. The CDR3 runs to 15 residues. Sequencing followed a ViraFEST assay step that expanded antigen-specific CD4+ T cells with viral peptide pools. Culture lasted about ten days before CD4+ T cell isolation. As their vaccination, participants received two doses of either BNT162b2 or mRNA-1273. Vaccine recipients, nucleocapsid antibody negative, had no prior SARS-CoV-2 infection. About 2.2 million PBMC per well were cultured with around 10 IU/ml IL-2 and 7.5 to 10 ug/ml peptides. It was on days 3 and 7 that half the medium was replaced with IL-2 medium. The method was immunoSEQ multiplex PCR; TCRdb's version includes in-frame clones alone and lacks a portion of them. Among roughly 43,000 clones, under 85% were seen once, and the ten largest hold around 16%.

This clone was seen more than once but under ten times. As yet, its antigen is unknown. The origin of this receptor is a human donor who received a COVID-19 vaccine. J is TRBJ1-2 and V is TRBV19, with 7 positions matching TRBD1. The sample consisted of CD4+ T cells from PBMCs cultured with HCoV-OC43 spike peptides, taken after COVID-19 vaccination. The subset is: HCoV-OC43 spike overlapping peptide pool stimulation. CDR3: CASSIGVVTGLGYTF. The CDR3 region has the DNA TGTGCCAGTAGTATTGGGGTCGTGACAGGGTTGGGCTACACCTTC. The whole variable domain, filled in from reference TRBV19 and TRBJ1-2, reads DGGITQSPKYLFRKEGQNVTLSCEQNLNHDAMYWYRQDPGQGLRLIYYSQIVNDFQKGDIAEGYSVSREKKESFPLTVTSAQKNPTAFYLCASSIGVVTGLGYTFGSGTRLTVV.